The TCR beta chain under discussion was sequenced for a study of shared clonotypes between healthy human individuals. Study-wide results and caveats: Clonotype sharing across donors was expected to vary with sequencing depth.

Germline V gene data show CDR1 as MNHNS and CDR2 as SASEGT. V was pared by 10 bases and J by 2 bases, with 19 bases between. This CDR3 region has 15 residues. With respect to this clone: Its antigen is not known.

Deep level was the assay's run setting. The data were produced by immunoSEQ multiplex PCR, yet TCRdb's version contains in-frame clones alone and is incomplete. Of 400,000 to 500,000 clones listed, around three quarters are singletons. V gene TRBV6-1 combines with J gene TRBJ2-3, with a possible D match to TRBD1 (6 bases). Sequencing was carried out using PBMCs. This receptor was identified in a woman aged 40 to 55 in good health. Some clones in this sample may be carry-over from other donors' samples. The CDR3 coding sequence is TGTGCCATCCAATACAGGGCACTATCCACAGATACGCAGTATTTT. This translates into CAIQYRALSTDTQYF.